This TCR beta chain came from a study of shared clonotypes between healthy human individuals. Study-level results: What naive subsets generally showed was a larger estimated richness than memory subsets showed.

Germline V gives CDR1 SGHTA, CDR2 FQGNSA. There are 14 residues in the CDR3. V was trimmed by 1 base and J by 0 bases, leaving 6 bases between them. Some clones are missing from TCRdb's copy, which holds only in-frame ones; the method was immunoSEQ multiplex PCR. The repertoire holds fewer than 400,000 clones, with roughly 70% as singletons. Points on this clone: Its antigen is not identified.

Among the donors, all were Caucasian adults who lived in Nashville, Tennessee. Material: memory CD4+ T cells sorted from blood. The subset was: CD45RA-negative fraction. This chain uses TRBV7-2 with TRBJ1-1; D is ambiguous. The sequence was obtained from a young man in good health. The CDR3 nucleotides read TGTGCCAGCAGCTTAGAGACACTGAACACTGAAGCTTTCTTT. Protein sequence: CASSLETLNTEAFF.